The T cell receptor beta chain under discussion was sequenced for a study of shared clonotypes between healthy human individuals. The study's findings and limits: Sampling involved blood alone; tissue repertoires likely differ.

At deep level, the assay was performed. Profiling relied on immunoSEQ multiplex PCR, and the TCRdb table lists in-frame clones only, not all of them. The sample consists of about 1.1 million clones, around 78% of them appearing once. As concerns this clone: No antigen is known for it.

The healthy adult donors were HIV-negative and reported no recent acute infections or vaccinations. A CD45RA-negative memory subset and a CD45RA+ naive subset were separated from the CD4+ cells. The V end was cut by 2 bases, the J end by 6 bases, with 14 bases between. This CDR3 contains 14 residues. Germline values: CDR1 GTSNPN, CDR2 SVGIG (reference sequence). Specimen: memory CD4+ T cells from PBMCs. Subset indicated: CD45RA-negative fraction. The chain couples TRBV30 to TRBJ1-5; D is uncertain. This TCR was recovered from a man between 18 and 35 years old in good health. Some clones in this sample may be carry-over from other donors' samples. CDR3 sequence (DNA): TGTGCCTGGAGTTCCGCTCATGGTGGTCAGCCCCAGCATTTT. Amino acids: CAWSSAHGGQPQHF.